This T cell receptor beta chain was captured in a study of metastatic and nonmetastatic thyroid tumors. Not a single patient had been given any form of treatment at any point before undergoing thyroid surgery. TCRdb re-clonotyped the PCR reads through MiXCR. This sample carries roughly 57,000 clones, roughly 20% of them seen once, and the ten largest clones take approximately 4%. The sample holds many counts of this clone. The identical CDR3 is also encoded by other nucleotide sequences in the sample. Germline V gene data show CDR1 as SGDLS and CDR2 as YYNGEE. Trimming left V 0 bases short and J 7 bases short, with 10 bases between. The CDR3 covers 14 residues.

This sequence joins TRBV9 and TRBJ1-4; possibly TRBD1 for D (5 bases). The source of this sequence is a female donor with papillary thyroid cancer or a benign thyroid nodule (not recorded which). Some clones in this sample may be carry-over from other donors' samples. Sample: blood. CDR3 nucleotide sequence: TGTGCCAGCAGCGTAGATCCAGGGAGTGAAAAACTGTTTTTT. This codes for CASSVDPGSEKLFF.